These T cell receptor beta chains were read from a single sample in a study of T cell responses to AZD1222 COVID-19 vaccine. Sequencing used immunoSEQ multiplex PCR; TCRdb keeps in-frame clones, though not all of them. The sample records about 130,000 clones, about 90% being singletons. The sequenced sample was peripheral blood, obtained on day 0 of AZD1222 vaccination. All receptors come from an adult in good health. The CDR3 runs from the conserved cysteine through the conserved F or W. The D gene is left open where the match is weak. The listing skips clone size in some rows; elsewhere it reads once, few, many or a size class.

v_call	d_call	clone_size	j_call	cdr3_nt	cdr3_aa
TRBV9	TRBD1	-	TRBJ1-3	TGTGCCAGCAGCGTAGGGACAGGGCCCGGAAACACCATATATTTT	CASSVGTGPGNTIYF
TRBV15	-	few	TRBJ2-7	TGTGCCACCAGCAGAGGTCGGGACGAGCAGTACTTC	CATSRGRDEQYF
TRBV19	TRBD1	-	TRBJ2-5	TGTGCCAGCAGATCGACAGGGGAAGAGACCCAGTACTTC	CASRSTGEETQYF
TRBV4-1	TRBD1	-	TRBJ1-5	TGCGCCAGCAGCCACCCGGGACAGGGGAGCAATCAGCCCCAGCATTTT	CASSHPGQGSNQPQHF
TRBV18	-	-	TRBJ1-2	TGTGCCAGCTCACCACCCAGAACCCCTGAGGCCTATGGCTACACCTTC	CASSPPRTPEAYGYTF
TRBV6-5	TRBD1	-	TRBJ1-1	TGTGCCAGCAGACAGGGGTTGAGCACTGAAGCTTTCTTT	CASRQGLSTEAFF
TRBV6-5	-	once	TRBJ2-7	TGTGCCAGCAGGCGCGGGGACAGAGTCTACGAGCAGTACTTC	CASRRGDRVYEQYF
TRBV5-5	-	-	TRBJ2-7	TGTGCCAGCAGCTCCTTGAAGGGGGCCTACGAGCAGTACTTC	CASSSLKGAYEQYF
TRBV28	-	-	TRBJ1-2	TGTGCCAGCAGCTCAGCTGGCTACACCTTC	CASSSAGYTF
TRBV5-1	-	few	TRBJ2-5	TGCGCCAGCAGCTTCCAAGAGACCCAGTACTTC	CASSFQETQYF
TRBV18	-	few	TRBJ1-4	TGTGCCAGCTCACCCCGCTCCAGGCGGCCTCAAACTAATGAAAAACTGTTTTTT	CASSPRSRRPQTNEKLFF
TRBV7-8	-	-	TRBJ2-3	TGTGCCAGCAGCCTCGTTCGGGGTGATACGCAGTATTTT	CASSLVRGDTQYF
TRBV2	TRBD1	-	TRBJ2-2	TGTGCCAGCAGAGCACAGGGGAGCCCCGGGGAGCTGTTTTTT	CASRAQGSPGELFF
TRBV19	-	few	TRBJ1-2	TGTGCCAGTAGTCACAGGGTAGACTATGGCTACACCTTC	CASSHRVDYGYTF
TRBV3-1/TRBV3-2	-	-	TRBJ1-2	TGTGCCAGCAGCCAAGGCTGGGAGGGCTATGGCTACACCTTC	CASSQGWEGYGYTF
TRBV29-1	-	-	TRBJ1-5	TGCAGCGGTTGGGGGGGCGAGGGTCAGCCCCAGCATTTT	CSGWGGEGQPQHF
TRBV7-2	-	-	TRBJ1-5	TGTGCCAGCAGCTTAGTGGGGGCGAGCAATCAGCCCCAGCATTTT	CASSLVGASNQPQHF
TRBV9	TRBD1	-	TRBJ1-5	TGTGCCAGCAGCGCCGGACAGGGAGATCAGCCCCAGCATTTT	CASSAGQGDQPQHF
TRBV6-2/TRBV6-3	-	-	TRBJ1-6	TGTGCCAGCAGTCATAGGACAGTTAATTCACCCCTCCACTTT	CASSHRTVNSPLHF
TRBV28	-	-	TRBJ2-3	TGTGCCAGCAGATCCCGGGACTTCACAGATACGCAGTATTTT	CASRSRDFTDTQYF
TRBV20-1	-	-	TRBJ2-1	TGCAGTGCTACGAGTGAGCAGTTCTTC	CSATSEQFF
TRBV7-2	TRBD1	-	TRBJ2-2	TGTGCCAGCAGCTTAGTTGGATTGGGACAGGACTACACCGGGGAGCTGTTTTTT	CASSLVGLGQDYTGELFF
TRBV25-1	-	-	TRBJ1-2	TGTGCCAGCAGTGAATCAAGTTGGAACTATGGCTACACCTTC	CASSESSWNYGYTF
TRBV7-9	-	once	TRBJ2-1	TGTGCCAGCAGCTTGGGAGTCGAGGCCTACAATGAGCAGTTCTTC	CASSLGVEAYNEQFF
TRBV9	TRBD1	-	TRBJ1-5	TGTGCCAGCAGCGCAGGGGGCGGCAATCAGCCCCAGCATTTT	CASSAGGGNQPQHF
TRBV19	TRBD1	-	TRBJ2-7	TGTGCCAGTAGTGCCCCAGGGGGCTCCTACGAGCAGTACTTC	CASSAPGGSYEQYF
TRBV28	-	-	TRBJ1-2	TGTGCCAGCAGTCCTACATCGGGGGCTTATAATGGCTACACCTTC	CASSPTSGAYNGYTF
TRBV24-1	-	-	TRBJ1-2	TGTGCCACCAGTGGTGGCTATGGCTACACCTTC	CATSGGYGYTF
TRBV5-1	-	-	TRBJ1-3	TGCGCCAGCAGCTCTGTCCCAAACCCGACATCGGGAAACACCATATATTTT	CASSSVPNPTSGNTIYF
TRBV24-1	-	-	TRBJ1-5	TGTGCCACCAGTGCCTCGGACAGAGGAAGCAATCAGCCCCAGCATTTT	CATSASDRGSNQPQHF
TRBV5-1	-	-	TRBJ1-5	TGCGCCAGCAGCCCCACGGGATATAGCAATCAGCCCCAGCATTTT	CASSPTGYSNQPQHF
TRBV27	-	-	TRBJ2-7	TGTGCCAGCAGCACTGGTACGACGCACGTCTCCTACGAGCAGTACTTC	CASSTGTTHVSYEQYF
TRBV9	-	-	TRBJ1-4	TGTGCCAGCAGTTCTTCAGGGACTAATGAAAAACTGTTTTTT	CASSSSGTNEKLFF
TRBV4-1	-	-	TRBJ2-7	TGCGCCAGCAGCCCGGAGGGGCGCTCCTACGAGCAGTACTTC	CASSPEGRSYEQYF
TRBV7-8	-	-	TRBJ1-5	TGTGCCAGCAGTGTCGCCAGGGTATCAGGTAGCAATCAGCCCCAGCATTTT	CASSVARVSGSNQPQHF
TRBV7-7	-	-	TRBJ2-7	TGTGCCAGCAGCTTAACAAAGAGCCATGGGGAGCAGTACTTC	CASSLTKSHGEQYF
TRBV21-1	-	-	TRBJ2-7	TGTGCCAGCACCGGGAGTCCCTCGCGAAGCTCCTACGAGCAGTACTTC	CASTGSPSRSSYEQYF
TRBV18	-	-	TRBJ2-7	TGTGCCAGCTCACTCTCCGGGACGGTCTCCTACGAGCAGTACTTC	CASSLSGTVSYEQYF
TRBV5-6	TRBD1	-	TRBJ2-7	TGTGCCAGCAGCTTGGCCTGGGACAGAACCTACGAGCAGTACTTC	CASSLAWDRTYEQYF
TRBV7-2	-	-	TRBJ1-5	TGTGCCAGCAGCATCACAGGTCAGCCCCAGCATTTT	CASSITGQPQHF
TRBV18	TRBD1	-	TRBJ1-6	TGTGCCAGCTCACCACCTGGACAGGGGGGAAATTCACCCCTCCACTTT	CASSPPGQGGNSPLHF
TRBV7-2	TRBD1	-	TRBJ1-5	TGTGCCAGCAGCTTATACACAGGGGGCTCAAATCAGCCCCAGCATTTT	CASSLYTGGSNQPQHF
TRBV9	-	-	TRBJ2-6	TGTGCCAGCAGCGTAGAAGGGTCCGGGGCCAACGTCCTGACTTTC	CASSVEGSGANVLTF
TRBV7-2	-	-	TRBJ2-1	TGTGCCAGCAGCTTAGGAGGGGGCTACAATGAGCAGTTCTTC	CASSLGGGYNEQFF
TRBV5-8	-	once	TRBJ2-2	TGTGCCAGCAGCTGGGGCATTAACACCGGGGAGCTGTTTTTT	CASSWGINTGELFF
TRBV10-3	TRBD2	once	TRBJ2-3	TGTGCCATCAGGGGACGACGACTAGCGGGGGGGCAAGATACGCAGTATTTT	CAIRGRRLAGGQDTQYF
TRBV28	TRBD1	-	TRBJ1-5	TGTGCCAGCAGTTTATTGAGGGACAGCGGCAATCAGCCCCAGCATTTT	CASSLLRDSGNQPQHF
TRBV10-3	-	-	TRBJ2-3	TGTGCCATCAAGTTCCAGCGGACCACAGATACGCAGTATTTT	CAIKFQRTTDTQYF
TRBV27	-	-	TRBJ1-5	TGTGCCAGCAGTTTGACGGCGAGTTATAGCAATCAGCCCCAGCATTTT	CASSLTASYSNQPQHF